One TCR beta chain is described in this entry. V lost 4 bases to trimming and J lost 4 bases, with 11 bases between them. The CDR3 length is 14 residues. The V gene's germline CDR1 is MGHDK and CDR2 SYGVNS. The sample belongs to a study of beta chain features in type 1 diabetes. Expressed TCRB transcripts were sequenced because the isolated RNA had all been reverse transcribed beforehand. The study sequenced naive, central memory and regulatory T cell samples to an average of roughly 3.8 million reads. Only in-frame clones appear in the TCRdb table, and some are missing; sequencing was by immunoSEQ multiplex PCR. Of 400,000 to 600,000 clones listed, approximately 30% are singletons.

Input material: naive CD4+ T cells from blood. The chain carries TRBV25-1 and TRBJ2-1; D possibly corresponds to TRBD2 (5 bases). The source is a man aged 18 to 29 in good health. The CDR3 DNA is TGTGCCAGCAGTGGGTTGTCGGGGTACAATGAGCAGTTCTTC. Its protein product is CASSGLSGYNEQFF.